This TCR beta chain was sequenced for a study of blood T cells in healthy people across ages. Whole-study results and caveats: Compared with aged donors, long-lived donors showed fewer expanded clones, suggesting selection.

The length of the CDR3 is 15 residues. Trimming stripped 6 bases from V and 7 bases from J, with 19 bases between. In germline, CDR1 is MNHEY, CDR2 SVGEGT. Worth noting for this clonotype: No antigen is known for it.

Sample-barcoded 5' priming and a J-beta primer mix drove a second PCR of about 7 to 11 cycles. TCRdb processed the 5' RACE reads anew with MiXCR; each CDR3 protein has one entry. The sample holds under 950,000 distinct CDR3 sequences, about 20% seen once. V gene TRBV6-2 or TRBV6-3 combines with J gene TRBJ1-5; no clear D gene. The receptor was isolated from a man aged 65 to 79 in good health. Sequenced sample: blood. In DNA, the CDR3 is TGTGCCAGCAGCCTCCGACCGGGAGCACGGCAGCCCCAGCATTTT. Translated: CASSLRPGARQPQHF.